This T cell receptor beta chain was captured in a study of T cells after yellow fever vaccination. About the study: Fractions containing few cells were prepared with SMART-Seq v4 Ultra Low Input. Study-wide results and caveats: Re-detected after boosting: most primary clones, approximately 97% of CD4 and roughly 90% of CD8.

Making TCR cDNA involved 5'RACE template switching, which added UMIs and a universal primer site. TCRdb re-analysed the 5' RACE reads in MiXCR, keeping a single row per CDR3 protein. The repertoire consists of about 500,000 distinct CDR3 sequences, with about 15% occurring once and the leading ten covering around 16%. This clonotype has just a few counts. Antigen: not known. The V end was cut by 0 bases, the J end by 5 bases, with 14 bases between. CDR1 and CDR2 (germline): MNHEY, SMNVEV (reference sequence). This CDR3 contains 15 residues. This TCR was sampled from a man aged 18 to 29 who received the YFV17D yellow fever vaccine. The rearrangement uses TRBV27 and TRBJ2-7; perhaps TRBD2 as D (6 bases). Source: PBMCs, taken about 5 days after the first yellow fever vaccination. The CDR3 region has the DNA TGTGCCAGCAGTTTATCCCGGACGGGAGTCGACGAGCAGTACTTC. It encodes CASSLSRTGVDEQYF.